The 32 T cell receptor beta chains in this list originate from one sample, sequenced in a study of blood T cell repertoires in COVID-19. Sequencing was performed with immunoSEQ multiplex PCR; in TCRdb, only in-frame clones are kept and a portion is missing. The table has around 330,000 clones, roughly nine tenths seen once. Sequencing was performed on PBMCs or T cells enriched from blood (not recorded which). The receptors shown here come from a man aged 55 to 70 who had recovered from COVID-19.

The J gene is TRBJ1-1, the V gene TRBV7-3; D perhaps matches TRBD1 (6 bases). Germline CDR1 SGHTA, CDR2 FQGTGA. The CDR3 sequence is 15 residues long. V lost 1 base to trimming and J lost 1 base, with 10 bases between them. The CDR3 loop is CASSLSGGPNTEAFF. As DNA, the CDR3 is TGTGCCAGCAGCTTAAGCGGGGGCCCGAACACTGAAGCTTTCTTT.

The V call is TRBV30, the J call TRBJ1-2; D might be TRBD1 (6 bases). Germline V gene sequence: CDR1 GTSNPN, CDR2 SVGIG (reference sequence). The CDR3 has 13 residues. Trimming stripped 0 bases from V and 14 bases from J, with 19 bases between. The CDR3 reads CAWSVSPQGPRTF. The DNA for the CDR3 is TGTGCCTGGAGTGTCTCGCCACAGGGCCCGAGGACCTTC.

The J gene is TRBJ2-1, the V gene TRBV15; the match to TRBD2 covers 9 bases. The CDR3 covers 19 residues. V lost 3 bases, J lost 3 bases, and 15 bases stayed unmatched. CDR1 and CDR2 from the germline V gene are LNHNV and YYDKDF (reference sequence). The CDR3 reads CATSSRAGGGEYLYNEQFF. In nucleotides, the CDR3 is TGTGCCACCAGCAGCCGGGCGGGGGGGGGCGAATATCTCTACAATGAGCAGTTCTTC.

V gene TRBV5-1 combines with J gene TRBJ2-5; 9 nucleotides agree with TRBD2. The germline V gene encodes CDR1 SGHRS and CDR2 YFSETQ. There are 17 residues in the CDR3. V was clipped by 4 bases and J by 1 base; unmatched bases: 11. The CDR3 protein is CASSRDTSGRPQETQYF. CDR3 in DNA: TGCGCCAGCAGCCGGGACACTAGCGGGCGTCCCCAAGAGACCCAGTACTTC.

The rearrangement links TRBV7-8 to TRBJ2-3; D possibly corresponds to TRBD2 (5 bases). CDR3 length: 15 residues. Germline loops: CDR1 SGHVS, CDR2 FQNEAQ. V lost 4 bases to trimming and J lost 3 bases, with 14 bases between them. The CDR3: CASSSQGSGTDTQYF. CDR3 DNA: TGTGCCAGCAGCTCCCAAGGTTCGGGGACAGATACGCAGTATTTT.

The chain combines TRBV12-3 or TRBV12-4 with TRBJ1-1; TRBD1 aligns across 7 bases. Trimming removed 5 bases from V and 6 bases from J; junction bases left unmatched: 6. CDR3 length: 13 amino acids. CDR3 in DNA: TGTGCCAGCAGTCTGGGACAGTTCTCTGAAGCTTTCTTT. Translated: CASSLGQFSEAFF.

The V and J genes are TRBV7-2 and TRBJ2-7, with a tentative D call TRBD1 (6 bases). CDR3 length: 14 residues. V gave up 8 bases and J gave up 6 bases, with 20 bases separating them. Germline loops: CDR1 SGHTA, CDR2 FQGNSA. The CDR3 nucleotides read TGTGCCAGCGGACACAATAGGGTAGGGGGCGAGCAGTACTTC. Translated: CASGHNRVGGEQYF.

This sequence joins TRBV11-2 and TRBJ1-1, with a tentative D call TRBD1 (5 bases). The germline gives CDR1 SGHAT, CDR2 FQNNGV. The CDR3 sequence is 15 residues long. Trimming took 0 bases from V and 8 from J, leaving 16 bases between them. The CDR3 nucleotides read TGTGCCAGCAGCTTAGATCGGGCAGGGTTCGGCGAAGCTTTCTTT. Translated: CASSLDRAGFGEAFF.

V and J are TRBV5-5 and TRBJ1-3; D remains ambiguous. This CDR3 has 15 amino acids. Germline V gives CDR1 SGHKS, CDR2 YYEKEE (reference sequence). V was shortened by 4 bases and J by 4 bases, with 15 bases between the two germline ends. CDR3 protein: CASSHDPAGGNTIYF. For the CDR3, the DNA is TGTGCCAGCAGCCACGACCCTGCGGGAGGAAACACCATATATTTT.

The gene calls are TRBV19 and TRBJ2-2, with D possibly TRBD1 on 6 matching bases. Per the germline V gene, CDR1 is LNHDA and CDR2 is SQIVND (reference sequence). The CDR3 covers 15 residues. V was shortened by 4 bases and J by 4 bases, with 13 bases between the two germline ends. CDR3 bases: TGTGCCAGTAGTAGCGGACAGACCACCACCGGGGAGCTGTTTTTT. Its translation: CASSSGQTTTGELFF. Supplemented by reference TRBV19 and TRBJ2-2, the full variable domain reads DGGITQSPKYLFRKEGQNVTLSCEQNLNHDAMYWYRQDPGQGLRLIYYSQIVNDFQKGDIAEGYSVSREKKESFPLTVTSAQKNPTAFYLCASSSGQTTTGELFFGEGSRLTVL.

V usage is TRBV27 and J usage is TRBJ1-2, with D possibly matching TRBD1 (5 bases). The germline CDR1 and CDR2 sequences are MNHEY and SMNVEV (reference sequence). Trimming took 0 bases from V and 7 from J, leaving 12 bases between them. This CDR3 has 14 residues. Here the CDR3 DNA reads TGTGCCAGCAGTTTATCATGGGGGGTAGCTGGCTACACCTTC. Its protein is CASSLSWGVAGYTF.

The chain combines TRBV20-1 with TRBJ1-5; D is unresolved. V was trimmed by 3 bases and J by 6 bases, leaving 9 bases between them. The CDR3 runs to 12 residues. Germline V gene sequence: CDR1 DFQATT, CDR2 SNEGSKA (reference sequence). CDR3 coding DNA: TGCAGTGCTAGTAGGGAGGGTCAGCCCCAGCATTTT. Residues: CSASREGQPQHF.

The chain links TRBV9 to TRBJ1-2, with 9 bases lining up with TRBD1. J was trimmed by 2 bases and V by 6 bases; bases with no gene match: 5. This CDR3 contains 14 residues. Germline V lookup: CDR1 SGDLS, CDR2 YYNGEE. The CDR3 bases are TGTGCCAGCACCCGGGACAGGGTCAACTATGGCTACACCTTC. Protein: CASTRDRVNYGYTF.

The J gene is TRBJ1-3, the V gene TRBV19; D unclear. This CDR3 spans 15 amino acids. Germline lookup yields CDR1 LNHDA and CDR2 SQIVND (reference sequence). V was trimmed by 4 bases and J by 0 bases, leaving 10 bases between them. The CDR3 region has the DNA TGTGCCAGTAGTACGACGGGGAGCTCTGGAAACACCATATATTTT. Translation gives CASSTTGSSGNTIYF.

The rearrangement links TRBV9 to TRBJ2-1; D may be TRBD2 (6 bases). The CDR3 has 15 residues. The germline V and J ends were trimmed by 0 bases and 5 bases, with 12 bases remaining between them. The germline gives CDR1 SGDLS, CDR2 YYNGEE. CDR3 DNA: TGTGCCAGCAGCGTAGTGGGTCTAGCGAACAATGAGCAGTTCTTC. Translated: CASSVVGLANNEQFF.

This chain links TRBV30 with TRBJ2-7; 9 nucleotides line up with TRBD2. The trim removed 2 bases at V and 4 bases at J, leaving 6 bases unmatched. This CDR3 is 14 amino acids long. CDR1 is GTSNPN and CDR2 is SVGIG in the germline V gene (reference sequence). The CDR3 DNA reads TGTGCCTGGAGTCGGCTAGCGGGAAAGTACGAGCAGTACTTC. It is translated as CAWSRLAGKYEQYF.

The rearrangement joins TRBV29-1 to TRBJ1-2; a possible D gene is TRBD1 (5 bases). V shed 2 bases and J shed 4 bases, with 11 bases lying between them. This CDR3 has 13 residues. Germline CDR1 is SQVTM and CDR2 is ANQGSEA. CDR3 amino acids: CSVEPTATYGYTF. The CDR3 DNA sequence: TGCAGCGTTGAACCGACAGCGACCTATGGCTACACCTTC.

This clone has only a few counts. This rearrangement joins TRBV18 to TRBJ2-1; 8 bases agree with TRBD2. Germline V gene lookup returns CDR1 KGHSH and CDR2 LQKENI. Trimming took 1 base from V and 2 from J; bases not matched to a gene: 7. The CDR3 loop spans 17 amino acids. The CDR3 is CASSPRAGGPTYNEQFF. The CDR3 nucleotides read TGTGCCAGCTCACCACGGGCGGGAGGACCGACCTACAATGAGCAGTTCTTC.

This clone showed up just once. The rearrangement joins TRBV2 to TRBJ2-2, with a tentative D call TRBD2 (6 bases). In germline, CDR1 is SNHLY, CDR2 FYNNEI. V lost 6 bases, J lost 1 base, and 12 bases lay in between. The CDR3 sequence is 15 residues long. CDR3 nucleotide sequence: TGTGCCAGCAGCCCCTTTAGCGGGAACACCGGGGAGCTGTTTTTT. Amino acids: CASSPFSGNTGELFF.

V and J are TRBV9 and TRBJ2-3; D call uncertain. Germline CDR1 and CDR2: SGDLS and YYNGEE. Trimming took 0 bases from V and 1 from J, leaving 9 bases between them. This CDR3 spans 15 amino acids. In DNA, the CDR3 is TGTGCCAGCAGCGTAGCCGGGTCTCGCACAGATACGCAGTATTTT. This translates into CASSVAGSRTDTQYF.

This clone was observed a handful of times. The CDR3 loop reads CASSLDGGSNQPQHF. The DNA for the CDR3 is TGCGCCAGCAGCTTGGACGGGGGTAGCAATCAGCCCCAGCATTTT. The chain has TRBV5-1 and TRBJ1-5; TRBD1 is a possible D gene (5 bases). Looked up from germline, CDR1 is SGHRS and CDR2 is YFSETQ. The ends were cut back, 0 bases at V and 0 bases at J, with 7 bases in the middle. This CDR3 contains 15 residues.

V and J are TRBV2 and TRBJ2-2, with TRBD2 as a possible D gene (6 bases). Trimming removed 11 bases at V and 4 bases at J, with 23 bases between. The CDR3 totals 16 residues. The germline V gene encodes CDR1 SNHLY and CDR2 FYNNEI. CDR3: CAGSQTVGGITGELFF. DNA of the CDR3: TGTGCCGGGTCCCAGACTGTTGGCGGGATCACCGGGGAGCTGTTTTTT. Full variable domain (remainder filled in from reference TRBV2 and TRBJ2-2): EPEVTQTPSHQVTQMGQEVILRCVPISNHLYFYWYRQILGQKVEFLVSFYNNEISEKSEIFDDQFSVERPDGSNFTLKIRSTKLEDSAMYFCAGSQTVGGITGELFFGEGSRLTVL.

With respect to this clone: The sample has other DNA sequences that encode this CDR3 too. The chain couples TRBV2 to TRBJ1-5; D is unresolved. CDR1 is SNHLY, CDR2 FYNNEI, per germline. The CDR3 extends over 14 amino acids. Trimming removed 3 bases from V and 1 base from J, with 7 bases in between. The CDR3 sequence is CASSERVSNQPQHF. The CDR3 DNA reads TGTGCCAGCAGTGAGAGGGTAAGCAATCAGCCCCAGCATTTT. The full variable domain, rest sourced from reference TRBV2 and TRBJ1-5, is EPEVTQTPSHQVTQMGQEVILRCVPISNHLYFYWYRQILGQKVEFLVSFYNNEISEKSEIFDDQFSVERPDGSNFTLKIRSTKLEDSAMYFCASSERVSNQPQHFGDGTRLSIL.

The chain couples TRBV7-2 to TRBJ1-4, with a weak D call TRBD1 (6 bases). From germline, CDR1 is SGHTA and CDR2 FQGNSA. CDR3 length: 16 amino acids. V was shortened by 5 bases and J by 0 bases, with 13 bases between the two germline ends. CDR3 coding DNA: TGTGCCAGCAGCCTAAACAGGGTAGCAACTAATGAAAAACTGTTTTTT. Protein: CASSLNRVATNEKLFF.

Only one count was recorded for this clone. The junction departs from germline at one end; a sequencing error may be responsible. J is TRBJ1-2 and V is TRBV11-3; 7 bases line up with TRBD1. This CDR3 is built from 13 residues. Germline CDR1 and CDR2: SGHNT and YENEEA. The CDR3 DNA sequence: TGTGCCAGCAGCCTAGACAGGGTCTATGGCTACACCTTC. It codes for CASSLDRVYGYTF.

This chain links TRBV6-6 with TRBJ2-7; D is possibly TRBD2 (5 bases). The germline V gene has CDR1 MNHNY and CDR2 SVGAGI (reference sequence). The CDR3 totals 12 residues. Between the trimmed V and J ends, which lost 2 bases and 6 bases, there was a span of 8 bases. CDR3 bases: TGTGCCAGCAGTTACGGGAGTAGCGAGCAGTACTTC. It codes for CASSYGSSEQYF.

About this clone itself: The same CDR3 arises from other DNA sequences in this sample as well. V gene TRBV2 combines with J gene TRBJ1-5, with D unclear. Germline V lookup: CDR1 SNHLY, CDR2 FYNNEI. The CDR3 sequence is 13 residues long. With 5 bases removed from V and 1 base from J, the gap between germline ends came to 6 bases. CDR3 sequence reads: CASSQNSNQPQHF. The CDR3 region has the DNA TGTGCCAGCAGTCAGAACAGCAATCAGCCCCAGCATTTT.

Only one count was recorded for this clone. The CDR3 sequence: CANRDRANEQYF. The DNA of the CDR3 is TGCGCCAACCGGGACAGGGCGAATGAGCAGTACTTC. This sequence joins TRBV4-1 and TRBJ2-7, with 9 bases fitting TRBD1. Germline trimming cut 10 bases from V and 7 bases from J; bases unmatched to any gene: 8. CDR3 length: 12 residues. CDR1 is MGHRA, CDR2 YSYEKL, per germline.

The rearrangement uses TRBV30 and TRBJ1-3, with TRBD1 matching 11 bases. There are 18 residues in the CDR3. In germline, CDR1 is GTSNPN, CDR2 SVGIG (reference sequence). The trim removed 2 bases at V and 0 bases at J, leaving 9 bases unmatched. Here the CDR3 reads CAWSLVGTGGFSGNTIYF. The CDR3 DNA reads as TGTGCCTGGAGTCTAGTAGGGACAGGGGGATTCTCTGGAAACACCATATATTTT.

The chain has TRBV25-1 and TRBJ2-1; 9 bases are a match to TRBD2. The CDR3 is 15 residues long. The V gene's germline CDR1 is MGHDK and CDR2 SYGVNS. After removal of 7 bases from V and 6 bases from J, the junction contained 10 bases not matched to a gene. Here the CDR3 DNA reads TGTGCCAGCAAGGGTCAGGCGGGGGGGATCAATGAGCAGTTCTTC. Its protein is CASKGQAGGINEQFF.

V gene TRBV15 combines with J gene TRBJ2-2; possibly TRBD2 for D (6 bases). Trimming removed 0 bases from V and 4 bases from J, with 15 bases in between. CDR1 and CDR2 (germline): LNHNV, YYDKDF (reference sequence). The CDR3 covers 17 residues. The CDR3 here is CATSRDLAGTITGELFF. As DNA, the CDR3 is TGTGCCACCAGCAGAGATCTGGCGGGAACGATCACCGGGGAGCTGTTTTTT.

The CDR3, as DNA: TGTGCCAGCCTCCTGACCCCAGGCAGCTACGAGCAGTACTTC. It is translated as CASLLTPGSYEQYF. This chain joins TRBV18 and TRBJ2-7; the D is unclear. Trimming stripped 8 bases from V and 3 bases from J, with 17 bases between. The CDR3 loop spans 14 amino acids. Per the germline V gene, CDR1 is KGHSH and CDR2 is LQKENI.